This T cell receptor beta chain emerged from a study of blood T cell repertoires in COVID-19. Across the study: Sample material is recorded as cDNA or gDNA derived from T cells, B-cell-depleted T cells, or PBMCs.

After removal of 3 bases from V and 7 bases from J, the junction contained 6 bases not matched to a gene. CDR1 and CDR2 from the germline V gene are KGHDR and SFDVKD. CDR3 length equals 15 residues. In the original processing: Amplification of reference gene primers was used by the study to estimate nucleated cell counts. Only in-frame clones appear in the TCRdb table, and some are missing; sequencing was by immunoSEQ multiplex PCR. The V and J calls and clone size are taken from that table; D and trimming were inferred from the DNA. The table lists 150,000 to 200,000 clones, around 82% of them singletons. Individuals drawn from under 30 US areas were roughly 18 to 100 years old. Cohort 3 recovered donors had two negative PCRs, clearance, or symptom resolution.

The V gene is TRBV24-1, the J gene TRBJ2-1; 9 nucleotides match TRBD1. Sequencing was done on a sample of PBMCs or T cells enriched from blood (not recorded which). The receptor was isolated from a man aged 40-49 years who had recovered from COVID-19. DNA for the CDR3: TGTGCCACCAGTGATCGTACAGGGGGCGGAAATGAGCAGTTCTTC. It codes for CATSDRTGGGNEQFF.